This T cell receptor (beta chain) was recovered during a study of T-cell reconstitution after alpha-beta-depleted transplantation in children (TCRdb year 2016). Concerning the study at large: Using TCR repertoire profiling, the study followed T-cell immune reconstitution in a quantitative way in children after TCRalphabeta/CD19-depleted allogeneic hematopoietic cell transplantation.

The germline V and J ends show losses of 3 bases and 5 bases respectively, and no gene match explains 14 bases of the junction. From the germline V gene, CDR1 is SGDLS and CDR2 is YYNGEE. Inclusive of the bounding cysteine and phenylalanine, the CDR3 is 17 residues long. Only CDR3 DNA is held: 51 bases, read in frame from base 1. Many counts were recorded for this clonotype. Its specific antigen is unknown. It has no much larger one-base neighbor in the sample; base qualities were not kept. Libraries were made using PCR. Instrument used: Illumina HiSeq 2500. To normalize quantification of the TCRbeta repertoire, the TCR libraries were built with molecular barcoding that relied on unique molecular identifiers. TCRdb's own reprocessing of the public reads used fastp at Q25 and MiXCR and kept productive beta chains. All rows with the same CDR3 protein become a single entry with the most common DNA and genes. The sample table contains approximately 240,000 distinct CDR3 sequences; only one count was recorded for approximately 9.5% of them. Clones ranked in the top ten supply around 6.2% of the sample.

Here the sequenced sample was PBMCs from the stem cell graft donor, taken from the stem cell graft. This receptor chain uses TRBV9 and TRBJ2-7; 10 bases in the junction line up with TRBD1. This TCR was sampled from a human donor who donated a stem cell graft to a child with acute lymphoblastic leukemia. The nucleotides read TGTGCCAGCAGCGCACAGACCGGGACAGGGGTAAGGAACGAGCAGTACTTC. This translates into CASSAQTGTGVRNEQYF.